The source of this TCR beta chain is a study of blood T cell repertoires in COVID-19. Germline values: CDR1 KGHSH, CDR2 LQKENI. Losses at the gene ends were 3 bases for V and 7 bases for J; bases not matched to a gene: 6. The CDR3 has 17 residues. Using immunoSEQ multiplex PCR, the repertoire was profiled, and TCRdb retains in-frame clones only, with some absent. This sample carries 100,000 or so clones, about 86% of them seen once, and the ten largest clones take approximately 2.4%. The sequence was collected from a woman aged 45-59 years who had recovered from COVID-19. V usage is TRBV18 and J usage is TRBJ2-1; 16 bases are a match to TRBD2. The sequenced sample consisted of PBMCs or T cells enriched from blood (not recorded which). CDR3 in amino acids: CASSPGTSGRVGNEQFF. The CDR3 region has the DNA TGTGCCAGCTCACCCGGGACTAGCGGGAGGGTAGGAAATGAGCAGTTCTTC.